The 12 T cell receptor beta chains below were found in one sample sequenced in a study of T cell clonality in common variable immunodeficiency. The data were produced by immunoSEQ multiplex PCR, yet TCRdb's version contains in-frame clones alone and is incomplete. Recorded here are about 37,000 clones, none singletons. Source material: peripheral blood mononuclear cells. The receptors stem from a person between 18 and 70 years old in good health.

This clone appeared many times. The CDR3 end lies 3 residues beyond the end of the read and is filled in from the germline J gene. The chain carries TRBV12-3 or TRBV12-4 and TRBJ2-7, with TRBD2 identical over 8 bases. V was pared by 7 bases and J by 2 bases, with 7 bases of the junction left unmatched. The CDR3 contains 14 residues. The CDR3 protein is CASTPGGAAYEQYF. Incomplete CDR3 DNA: TGTGCCAGCACCCCCGGGGGGGCCGCCTACGAG.

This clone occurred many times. CDR3 DNA, as far as it was read: TGTGCCAGCAGTCCACAGGGAATTGATGGC. Translation: CASSPQGIDG. The full CDR3 is CASSPQGIDGYTF. The rearrangement uses TRBV2 and TRBJ1-2, with D perhaps TRBD1 (6 bases). From the germline J gene comes the end of the CDR3, since the read stops 3 residues before it. The CDR3 runs to 13 residues. Germline-derived CDR1 and CDR2 are SNHLY and FYNNEI. Trimming pared 5 bases from V and 6 bases from J, leaving 13 bases between.

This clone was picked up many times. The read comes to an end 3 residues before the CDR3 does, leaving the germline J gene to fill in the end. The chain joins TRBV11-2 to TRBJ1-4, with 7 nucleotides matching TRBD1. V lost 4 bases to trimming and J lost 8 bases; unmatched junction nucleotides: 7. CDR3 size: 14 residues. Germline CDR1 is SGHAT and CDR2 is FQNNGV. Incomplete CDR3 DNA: TGTGCCAGCAGCTCAGGGGGGAGGACCGAAAAA. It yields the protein CASSSGGRTEK. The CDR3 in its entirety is CASSSGGRTEKLFF.

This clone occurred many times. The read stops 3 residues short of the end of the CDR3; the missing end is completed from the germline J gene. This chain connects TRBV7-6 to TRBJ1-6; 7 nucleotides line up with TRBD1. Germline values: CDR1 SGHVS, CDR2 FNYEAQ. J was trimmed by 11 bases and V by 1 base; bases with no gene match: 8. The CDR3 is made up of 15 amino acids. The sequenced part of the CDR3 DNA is TGTGCCAGCAGCTTAGAAAGACAGGGAGGTGCACCC. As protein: CASSLERQGGAP. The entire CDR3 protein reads CASSLERQGGAPLHF.

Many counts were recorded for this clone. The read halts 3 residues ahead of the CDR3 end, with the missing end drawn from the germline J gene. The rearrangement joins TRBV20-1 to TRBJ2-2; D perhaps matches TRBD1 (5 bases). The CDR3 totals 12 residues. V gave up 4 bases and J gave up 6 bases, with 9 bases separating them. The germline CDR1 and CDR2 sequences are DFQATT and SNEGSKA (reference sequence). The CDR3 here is CSATRGSGELFF. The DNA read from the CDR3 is TGCAGTGCTACAAGGGGATCCGGGGAG.

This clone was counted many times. The CDR3 reads CASSASGTSTDTQYF. Partial CDR3 DNA: TGTGCCAGCAGCGCGAGCGGTACTAGCACAGATACG. This chain links TRBV7-9 with TRBJ2-3, with D possibly TRBD2 on 5 matching bases. From the germline J gene comes the end of the CDR3, since the read stops 3 residues before it. Germline V gene sequence: CDR1 SEHNR, CDR2 FQNEAQ (reference sequence). With 5 bases removed from V and 0 bases from J, the gap between germline ends came to 12 bases. This CDR3 has 15 amino acids.

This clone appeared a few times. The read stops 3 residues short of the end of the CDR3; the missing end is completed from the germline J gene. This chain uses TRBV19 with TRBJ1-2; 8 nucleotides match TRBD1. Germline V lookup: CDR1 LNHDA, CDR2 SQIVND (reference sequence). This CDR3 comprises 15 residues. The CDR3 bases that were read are TGTGCCAGTAGTTCACCGGGACAGGTTGCCTACGAC. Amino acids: CASSSPGQVAYD. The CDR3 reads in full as CASSSPGQVAYDYTF.

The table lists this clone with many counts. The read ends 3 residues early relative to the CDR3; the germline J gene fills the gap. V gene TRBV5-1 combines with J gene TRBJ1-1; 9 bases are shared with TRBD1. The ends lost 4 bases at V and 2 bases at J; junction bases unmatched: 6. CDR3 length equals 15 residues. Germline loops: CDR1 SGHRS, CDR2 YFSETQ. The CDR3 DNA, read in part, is TGCGCCAGCAGCCCACAGGGGGCTCTTAACACTGAA. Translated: CASSPQGALNTE. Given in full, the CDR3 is CASSPQGALNTEAFF.

The CDR3 loop reads CASSIEWDRLYSNQPQHF. The DNA read from the CDR3 is TGTGCCAGTAGTATAGAATGGGACAGGCTCTATAGCAATCAGCCC. The V gene is TRBV19, the J gene TRBJ1-5; 8 nucleotides align to TRBD1. The missing CDR3 end, 3 residues past where the read stops, is filled in from the germline J gene. After removal of 0 bases from V and 0 bases from J, the junction contained 7 bases not matched to a gene. Germline V gene sequence: CDR1 LNHDA, CDR2 SQIVND (reference sequence). CDR3 size: 18 residues.

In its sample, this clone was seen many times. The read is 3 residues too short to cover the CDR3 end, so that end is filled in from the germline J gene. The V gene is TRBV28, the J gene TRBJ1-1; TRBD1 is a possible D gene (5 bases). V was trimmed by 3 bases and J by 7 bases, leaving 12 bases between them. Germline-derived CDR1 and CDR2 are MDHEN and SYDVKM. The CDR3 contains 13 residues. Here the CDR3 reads CASSFRGIVEAFF. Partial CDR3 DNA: TGTGCCAGCAGTTTCCGGGGGATTGTTGAA.

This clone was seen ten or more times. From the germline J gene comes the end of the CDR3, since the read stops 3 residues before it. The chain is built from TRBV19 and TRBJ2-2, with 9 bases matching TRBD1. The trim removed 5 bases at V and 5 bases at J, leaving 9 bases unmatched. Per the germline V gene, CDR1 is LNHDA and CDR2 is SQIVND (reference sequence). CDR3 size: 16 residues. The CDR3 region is CASSGTPGQGTGELFF. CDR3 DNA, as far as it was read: TGTGCCAGTAGTGGAACTCCGGGACAGGGTACCGGGGAG.

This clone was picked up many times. CDR3 residues: CSAHPDRYTEAFF. The part of the CDR3 DNA that was read is TGCAGTGCTCACCCCGACAGATACACTGAA. The rearrangement links TRBV20-1 to TRBJ1-1; D is perhaps TRBD1 (5 bases). The CDR3 end falls 3 residues outside the read, so it is completed with the germline J gene. Per germline, CDR1 DFQATT and CDR2 SNEGSKA (reference sequence). CDR3 length equals 13 residues. V dropped 5 bases and J dropped 3 bases, with 13 bases sitting between them.